The rows below give T cell receptor beta chains drawn from one sample of a study of T cell responses to AZD1222 COVID-19 vaccine. Only in-frame clones appear in the TCRdb table, and some are missing; sequencing was by immunoSEQ multiplex PCR. This sample has some 140,000 clones, with about 91% found just once. The sequencing used peripheral blood, collected on day 0 of AZD1222 vaccination. Receptors originate from an adult in good health. Each CDR3 is given with its conserved first and last residue. The order of the fields is clone size, V gene, J gene, D gene, CDR3 protein, CDR3 DNA. A D gene is named only where the DNA matches it firmly. The size field is filled for only some rows; it gives once, few, many or a size class.

clone_size: -; v_call: TRBV2; j_call: TRBJ1-2; d_call: -; cdr3_aa: CASSTVRGADGYTF; cdr3_nt: TGTGCCAGCAGTACGGTGAGGGGGGCCGATGGCTACACCTTC
clone_size: few; v_call: TRBV12-3/TRBV12-4; j_call: TRBJ1-5; d_call: TRBD1; cdr3_aa: CASRRQGDQPQHF; cdr3_nt: TGTGCCAGCAGAAGACAGGGGGATCAGCCCCAGCATTTT
clone_size: -; v_call: TRBV25-1; j_call: TRBJ1-2; d_call: -; cdr3_aa: CASTPSTGGYTF; cdr3_nt: TGTGCCAGCACCCCCAGCACGGGGGGCTACACCTTC
clone_size: -; v_call: TRBV11-2; j_call: TRBJ2-2; d_call: TRBD2; cdr3_aa: CASSLRLANAGELFF; cdr3_nt: TGTGCCAGCAGCTTAAGACTAGCTAACGCCGGGGAGCTGTTTTTT
clone_size: -; v_call: TRBV14; j_call: TRBJ2-2; d_call: -; cdr3_aa: CASSQGSDRKVSTGELFF; cdr3_nt: TGTGCCAGCAGCCAAGGGTCAGACAGAAAGGTGTCCACCGGGGAGCTGTTTTTT
clone_size: -; v_call: TRBV30; j_call: TRBJ2-3; d_call: -; cdr3_aa: CAWTRRGLTDTQYF; cdr3_nt: TGTGCCTGGACTAGGCGGGGGCTAACAGATACGCAGTATTTT
clone_size: -; v_call: TRBV7-2; j_call: TRBJ2-5; d_call: TRBD2; cdr3_aa: CASRPGGATETQYF; cdr3_nt: TGTGCCAGCAGACCCGGGGGGGCCACAGAGACCCAGTACTTC
clone_size: -; v_call: TRBV27; j_call: TRBJ2-2; d_call: TRBD1; cdr3_aa: CASRNNRGANTGELFF; cdr3_nt: TGTGCCAGCCGGAATAACAGGGGCGCGAACACCGGGGAGCTGTTTTTT
clone_size: -; v_call: TRBV7-2; j_call: TRBJ2-6; d_call: -; cdr3_aa: CASSPFRGRGANVLTF; cdr3_nt: TGTGCCAGCAGCCCTTTTCGGGGACGGGGGGCCAACGTCCTGACTTTC
clone_size: -; v_call: TRBV5-5; j_call: TRBJ1-1; d_call: -; cdr3_aa: CASIPGGGTEAFF; cdr3_nt: TGTGCCAGCATCCCGGGGGGTGGAACTGAAGCTTTCTTT
clone_size: -; v_call: TRBV15; j_call: TRBJ1-6; d_call: -; cdr3_aa: CATSRGSGAGFSPLHF; cdr3_nt: TGTGCCACCAGCAGAGGGTCGGGGGCCGGTTTTTCACCCCTCCACTTT
clone_size: -; v_call: TRBV7-2; j_call: TRBJ2-7; d_call: -; cdr3_aa: CASSSRRDSYEQYF; cdr3_nt: TGTGCCAGCAGCTCCAGACGCGACTCCTACGAGCAGTACTTC
clone_size: -; v_call: TRBV6-5; j_call: TRBJ1-1; d_call: -; cdr3_aa: CASSATADTEAFF; cdr3_nt: TGTGCCAGCTCGGCAACGGCGGACACTGAAGCTTTCTTT
clone_size: -; v_call: TRBV5-1; j_call: TRBJ2-7; d_call: -; cdr3_aa: CASSSDGQYNSYEQYF; cdr3_nt: TGCGCCAGCAGCTCGGATGGACAGTATAACTCCTACGAGCAGTACTTC
clone_size: -; v_call: TRBV19; j_call: TRBJ1-6; d_call: -; cdr3_aa: CASSIMRLQTGYNSPLHF; cdr3_nt: TGTGCCAGTAGTATAATGCGCCTACAGACCGGCTATAATTCACCCCTCCACTTT
clone_size: -; v_call: TRBV6-2/TRBV6-3; j_call: TRBJ2-2; d_call: -; cdr3_aa: CASSYPLFGGGTGELFF; cdr3_nt: TGTGCCAGCAGTTACCCGCTGTTCGGGGGCGGGACCGGGGAGCTGTTTTTT